The 21 T cell receptor beta chains reported below all come from one sample, sequenced in a study of CD8 T cells in Susac syndrome. Reverse transcription of roughly 0.5 to 1 ug RNA was carried out with random hexamers. TCRdb processed the immunoSEQ multiplex PCR reads anew with MiXCR; each CDR3 protein has one entry. The table has about 80,000 distinct CDR3 sequences, approximately 94% seen once. The sample comprised CD4+ T cells from PBMCs. These receptor sequences come from a human donor with Susac syndrome.

J is TRBJ2-2 and V is TRBV29-1; TRBD1 might be the D (5 bases). Trimming stripped 5 bases from V and 13 bases from J, with 17 bases between. CDR3 length: 12 residues. Germline CDR1 is SQVTM and CDR2 is ANQGSEA. CDR3 region: CSVTKGPWGLFF. CDR3 bases: TGCAGCGTTACGAAGGGGCCTTGGGGGCTGTTTTTT.

The chain recombines TRBV7-2 with TRBJ2-3; 8 bases fit TRBD2. CDR3 length: 15 amino acids. The germline gives CDR1 SGHTA, CDR2 FQGNSA. Trimming removed 5 bases from V and 4 bases from J; junction bases left unmatched: 8. This CDR3 is CASSTRGGRPDTQYF. The DNA of the CDR3 is TGTGCCAGCAGCACCCGGGGGGGCCGACCAGATACGCAGTATTTT.

The V and J genes are TRBV5-1 and TRBJ2-5, with 7 bases identical to TRBD2. This CDR3 has 14 amino acids. Germline V lookup: CDR1 SGHRS, CDR2 YFSETQ. V shed 7 bases, J shed 5 bases, and the junction held 11 bases outside the gene matches. This CDR3 is CASWEGLPWETQYF. The DNA of the CDR3 is TGCGCCAGCTGGGAGGGACTCCCTTGGGAGACCCAGTACTTC.

The V call is TRBV7-9, the J call TRBJ2-5; D is perhaps TRBD2 (6 bases). The V gene's germline CDR1 is SEHNR and CDR2 FQNEAQ (reference sequence). This CDR3 contains 16 residues. V was shortened by 3 bases and J by 2 bases, with 16 bases between the two germline ends. CDR3 sequence (DNA): TGTGCCAGCAGCTTTTCCCCCCACGGGGGACAAGAGACCCAGTACTTC. It specifies CASSFSPHGGQETQYF.

The rearrangement uses TRBV20-1 and TRBJ2-7; 9 bases are shared with TRBD1. Germline V CDR1 and CDR2: DFQATT, SNEGSKA (reference sequence). Trimming took 2 bases from V and 3 from J; bases not matched to a gene: 8. This CDR3 comprises 15 residues. CDR3 sequence (DNA): TGCAGTGCTAGAACGCCGGGACAGGGTAACTACGAGCAGTACTTC. It translates to CSARTPGQGNYEQYF.

This sequence joins TRBV18 and TRBJ1-1; a weak D match, TRBD1 (5 bases). In germline, CDR1 is KGHSH, CDR2 LQKENI. Trimming left V 2 bases short and J 3 bases short, with 13 bases between. The CDR3 is 15 amino acids. The chain's CDR3 is CASSPKVGGYTEAFF. The CDR3 nucleotides are TGTGCCAGCTCACCAAAGGTCGGGGGATACACTGAAGCTTTCTTT.

The J gene is TRBJ2-7, the V gene TRBV3-1; D is possibly TRBD2 (6 bases). The CDR3 has 13 amino acids. The germline V and J ends were trimmed by 5 bases and 2 bases, with 10 bases remaining between them. Germline V gives CDR1 LGHDT, CDR2 YNNKEL (reference sequence). CDR3 nucleotides: TGTGCCAGCAGCGCCCGGGGGACCTACGAGCAGTACTTC. Its translation: CASSARGTYEQYF.

There are a few counts of this clonotype. The chain couples TRBV27 to TRBJ2-7; 9 bases map to TRBD1. CDR1 and CDR2 (germline): MNHEY, SMNVEV (reference sequence). Trimming at V came to 5 bases and at J to 1 base, leaving 6 bases not matched to a gene. The CDR3 has 15 amino acids. The DNA for the CDR3 is TGTGCCAGCAGTCCACTCGGGACAGGGTCCTACGAGCAGTACTTC. This sequence encodes CASSPLGTGSYEQYF.

The V call is TRBV27, the J call TRBJ2-3, with D unresolved. V dropped 5 bases and J dropped 2 bases, with 14 bases sitting between them. The CDR3 consists of 15 residues. Germline CDR1 reads MNHEY; CDR2 reads SMNVEV (reference sequence). The CDR3 coding sequence is TGTGCCAGCAGTCCGACGGACCGCTCCACAGATACGCAGTATTTT. Amino acids: CASSPTDRSTDTQYF.

This clonotype was seen once. The rearrangement links TRBV2 to TRBJ2-3, with a tentative D call TRBD1 (6 bases). This CDR3 has 12 residues. V gave up 6 bases and J gave up 8 bases, with 12 bases separating them. Looked up from germline, CDR1 is SNHLY and CDR2 is FYNNEI. DNA for the CDR3: TGTGCCAGCAGCCAGACAGGCGGTACGCAGTATTTT. This sequence encodes CASSQTGGTQYF.

The chain links TRBV12-3 or TRBV12-4 to TRBJ2-3, with D unresolved. The CDR3 loop spans 12 amino acids. The V and J ends lost 2 bases and 10 bases respectively, with 10 bases between them. CDR3 region: CASSLKADAQYF. Here the CDR3 DNA reads TGTGCCAGCAGTTTAAAGGCCGATGCGCAGTATTTT.

This clonotype was detected only a few times. The chain employs TRBV7-9 and TRBJ1-5; D not certain. There are 12 residues in the CDR3. Deletions cut 5 bases from V and 7 bases from J, with 9 bases between. Germline V lookup: CDR1 SEHNR, CDR2 FQNEAQ (reference sequence). CDR3 coding DNA: TGTGCCAGCAGCCCTTCAGAGCAGCCCCAGCATTTT. It specifies CASSPSEQPQHF.

This clonotype was counted a single time. J is TRBJ2-7 and V is TRBV4-3; TRBD2 is a possible D gene (5 bases). V was trimmed by 0 bases and J by 0 bases, leaving 12 bases between them. Germline values: CDR1 LGHNA, CDR2 YSLEER. There are 16 residues in the CDR3. CDR3 DNA: TGCGCCAGCAGCCAAGATTCAGCGGTGAGCTCCTACGAGCAGTACTTC. This encodes CASSQDSAVSSYEQYF.

The rearrangement links TRBV27 to TRBJ2-4; a possible D gene is TRBD2 (6 bases). The V gene lost 6 bases and the J gene lost 0 bases, with 15 bases spanning the gap. The CDR3 totals 16 residues. The germline CDR1 and CDR2 sequences are MNHEY and SMNVEV (reference sequence). The CDR3 sequence: CASSRGTNLAKNIQYF. In DNA, the CDR3 is TGTGCCAGCAGCCGCGGGACGAATCTAGCCAAAAACATTCAGTACTTC.

The rearrangement links TRBV19 to TRBJ1-5; 10 bases map to TRBD1. The CDR3 runs to 15 residues. Germline V lookup: CDR1 LNHDA, CDR2 SQIVND (reference sequence). V was pared by 5 bases and J by 7 bases, with 8 bases of the junction left unmatched. CDR3 nucleotides: TGTGCCAGTAGTCCCGACAGGGGGCGCGAACAGCCCCAGCATTTT. Translation: CASSPDRGREQPQHF.

J is TRBJ1-1 and V is TRBV18; D unclear. CDR1 is KGHSH and CDR2 is LQKENI in the germline V gene. The CDR3 is 13 amino acids. With 6 bases removed from V and 7 bases from J, the gap between germline ends came to 15 bases. DNA of the CDR3: TGTGCCAGCTCCATGACATCACCTCTTGAAGCTTTCTTT. Translation gives CASSMTSPLEAFF.

V is TRBV3-1 and J is TRBJ2-1, with D possibly being TRBD2 (6 bases). Germline lookup yields CDR1 LGHDT and CDR2 YNNKEL (reference sequence). The CDR3 consists of 15 residues. V shed 4 bases and J shed 1 base, with 11 bases lying between them. The CDR3 sequence: CASSPEGISYNEQFF. In DNA, the CDR3 is TGTGCCAGCAGCCCGGAGGGAATTTCCTACAATGAGCAGTTCTTC.

The chain combines TRBV20-1 with TRBJ2-5; 9 nucleotides agree with TRBD2. The CDR3 loop spans 14 amino acids. The trim removed 7 bases at V and 2 bases at J, leaving 8 bases unmatched. Germline loops: CDR1 DFQATT, CDR2 SNEGSKA (reference sequence). CDR3 DNA: TGCAGTGGTAGCGGGGGACGAAGACAAGAGACCCAGTACTTC. Translating gives CSGSGGRRQETQYF.

V is TRBV6-6 and J is TRBJ1-1, with D unclear. This CDR3 has 12 residues. Germline CDR1 MNHNY, CDR2 SVGAGI (reference sequence). Trimming took 7 bases from V and 2 from J, leaving 8 bases between them. The chain's CDR3 is CASIRDNTEAFF. For the CDR3, the DNA is TGTGCCAGCATACGGGATAACACTGAAGCTTTCTTT.

The rearrangement joins TRBV2 to TRBJ2-1; 8 bases are a match to TRBD2. Germline V gives CDR1 SNHLY, CDR2 FYNNEI. This CDR3 has 17 residues. Trimming took 3 bases from V and 4 from J; bases not matched to a gene: 11. CDR3 in DNA: TGTGCCAGCAGTGATAGCGTCGGACTAGCAAGTTACAATGAGCAGTTCTTC. Amino acid sequence: CASSDSVGLASYNEQFF.

V usage is TRBV7-9 and J usage is TRBJ1-1; no clear D gene. Trimming took off 1 base at V and 1 base at J, with 7 bases between the two ends. In germline, CDR1 is SEHNR, CDR2 FQNEAQ (reference sequence). The CDR3 consists of 14 residues. This chain's CDR3 is CASSLVLGNTEAFF. The CDR3 DNA sequence: TGTGCCAGCAGCTTAGTCTTGGGGAACACTGAAGCTTTCTTT.